This TCR beta chain was identified in a study of T cells in Graves' hyperthyroidism and ophthalmopathy. Study outcomes and limitations: The majority of expanded thyroid clonotypes above 0.001 also appeared in blood.

From RNA transcripts, TCR beta CDR3 regions were amplified. The HTBI primer set was used in a first-round RT-PCR of the TCR CDR3. TCRdb re-called the multiplex PCR reads with MiXCR, one entry per CDR3 protein. The table lists about 55,000 distinct CDR3 sequences, under 70% of them singletons. Worth noting for this clonotype: What it binds is not known.

V dropped 2 bases and J dropped 5 bases, with 13 bases sitting between them. This CDR3 comprises 14 residues. From germline, CDR1 is DFQATT and CDR2 SNEGSKA (reference sequence). The receptor was derived from a woman aged 55-75 years with Graves' ophthalmopathy. The genes are TRBV20-1 and TRBJ1-5; the D gene is possibly TRBD1 (5 bases). The sample comprised blood. This CDR3 reads CSARRAGDHQPQHF. The CDR3 nucleotides are TGCAGTGCTAGACGCGCCGGGGACCATCAGCCCCAGCATTTT.